Sequencing of this T cell receptor beta chain was carried out in a study of technical replicates of blood from four donors. Clones were read by immunoSEQ multiplex PCR, and TCRdb kept only the in-frame ones, dropping some. The profile shows roughly 67,000 clones, 95% to 98% of them singletons. The TCR originated in a human donor in good health. Sequences were obtained from T cells isolated from PBMCs.

CDR3 sequence: CASSFWGGDTDTQYF. The CDR3 DNA reads as TGCGCCAGCAGCTTTTGGGGGGGGGACACAGATACGCAGTATTTT. The chain links TRBV5-1 to TRBJ2-3; the match to TRBD2 covers 7 bases. Germline trimming cut 2 bases from V and 2 bases from J; bases unmatched to any gene: 5. Germline-derived CDR1 and CDR2 are SGHRS and YFSETQ. The CDR3 has 15 residues.